The 19 T cell receptor beta chains below were found in one sample sequenced in a study of cytomegalovirus exposure and HLA in healthy donors. A multiplex PCR was run with 60 Vbeta primers and 13 Jbeta primers. Sequencing used immunoSEQ multiplex PCR; TCRdb keeps in-frame clones, though not all of them. The data hold 150,000 or so clones, with roughly 80% observed a single time. Sequencing input: PBMCs. The receptor source for this set is a man aged 45-65 years in good health and CMV-seropositive.

This clone has a handful of counts. V usage is TRBV7-2 and J usage is TRBJ1-3; D is unclear. Germline V lookup: CDR1 SGHTA, CDR2 FQGNSA. The V end lost 1 base, the J end lost 4 bases, and 11 bases lay between the germline ends. The CDR3 spans 15 residues. CDR3 region: CASSLVGLGGNTIYF. CDR3 sequence (DNA): TGTGCCAGCAGCTTAGTTGGCTTGGGCGGAAACACCATATATTTT.

This chain uses TRBV5-1 with TRBJ1-3, with TRBD1 matching over 9 bases. The J segment lost 1 base and the V segment lost 4 bases, leaving 3 bases of the junction unmatched. Germline-derived CDR1 and CDR2 are SGHRS and YFSETQ. The CDR3 extends over 15 amino acids. The CDR3 loop reads CASSRDRASGNTIYF. DNA for the CDR3: TGCGCCAGCAGCCGGGACAGGGCATCTGGAAACACCATATATTTT.

This clone was seen a few times. The chain uses TRBV7-8 and TRBJ1-2, with D possibly matching TRBD1 (6 bases). The CDR3 contains 15 residues. The V and J ends lost 1 base and 8 bases respectively, with 17 bases between them. CDR1 SGHVS and CDR2 FQNEAQ come from the germline V gene. The CDR3: CASSLDTGLGGGYTF. The CDR3 coding sequence is TGTGCCAGCAGCTTAGATACAGGGCTCGGGGGGGGCTACACCTTC. Together with reference TRBV7-8 and TRBJ1-2, the CDR3 gives the full variable domain: GAGVSQSPRYKVAKRGQDVALRCDPISGHVSLFWYQQALGQGPEFLTYFQNEAQLDKSGLPSDRFFAERPEGSVSTLKIQRTQQEDSAVYLCASSLDTGLGGGYTFGSGTRLTVV.

This clone was picked up a small number of times. The CDR3 loop reads CASSVYRGQGNTEAFF. Here the CDR3 DNA reads TGTGCCAGTAGTGTATACAGGGGGCAGGGGAACACTGAAGCTTTCTTT. The genes are TRBV19 and TRBJ1-1; 9 bases fit TRBD1. J was trimmed by 1 base and V by 5 bases; bases with no gene match: 8. The CDR3 covers 16 residues. Germline V gene lookup returns CDR1 LNHDA and CDR2 SQIVND (reference sequence).

The chain links TRBV7-2 to TRBJ1-6; D remains ambiguous. CDR3 length: 15 residues. The germline CDR1 and CDR2 sequences are SGHTA and FQGNSA. Trimming took off 5 bases at V and 7 bases at J, with 15 bases between the two ends. The CDR3 bases are TGTGCCAGCAGCCTCGATCAACCAGGAAATTCACCCCTCCACTTT. This codes for CASSLDQPGNSPLHF.

The chain combines TRBV7-8 with TRBJ2-3, with D perhaps matching TRBD2 (6 bases). Germline V CDR1 and CDR2: SGHVS, FQNEAQ. The ends were cut back, 3 bases at V and 8 bases at J, with 15 bases in the middle. The CDR3 covers 14 residues. This CDR3 is CASSLAPLTSTQYF. The CDR3 nucleotides are TGTGCCAGCAGCTTGGCCCCTCTGACTAGTACGCAGTATTTT.

This chain connects TRBV11-2 to TRBJ2-5; D may be TRBD1 (5 bases). The CDR3 runs 15 residues. Germline CDR1 SGHAT, CDR2 FQNNGV. V lost 2 bases and J 7 bases, leaving 17 bases between the germline ends. The DNA for the CDR3 is TGTGCCAGCAGCTTACAACCCCAGGGCTCTGGGACCCAGTACTTC. Its translation is CASSLQPQGSGTQYF.

This chain connects TRBV4-3 to TRBJ2-7; 10 bases map to TRBD1. Trimming took 0 bases from V and 2 from J; bases not matched to a gene: 19. CDR3 length: 21 amino acids. Germline V CDR1 and CDR2: LGHNA, YSLEER. CDR3 region: CASSQESRDRGERPQPYEQYF. The CDR3 nucleotides read TGCGCCAGCAGCCAAGAATCCCGGGACAGGGGTGAACGGCCTCAGCCCTACGAGCAGTACTTC.

The chain couples TRBV4-3 to TRBJ2-7; D may be TRBD1 (5 bases). This CDR3 has 15 amino acids. Trimming pared 1 base from V and 0 bases from J, leaving 10 bases between. Germline-derived CDR1 and CDR2 are LGHNA and YSLEER. The CDR3 loop reads CASSQGKGPSYEQYF. CDR3 nucleotide sequence: TGCGCCAGCAGCCAAGGCAAGGGGCCCTCCTACGAGCAGTACTTC.

The chain employs TRBV10-1 and TRBJ2-1; D not certain. The CDR3 sequence is 15 residues long. CDR1 and CDR2 from the germline V gene are WNHNN and SYGVQD (reference sequence). V was shortened by 3 bases and J by 1 base, with 10 bases between the two germline ends. The DNA of the CDR3 is TGCGCCAGCAGTGAAGACGGAGTTTCCTACAATGAGCAGTTCTTC. This sequence encodes CASSEDGVSYNEQFF.

The table lists this clone with a few counts. The V and J genes are TRBV7-6 and TRBJ1-1; D gene uncertain. This CDR3 region has 16 residues. V was shortened by 5 bases and J by 0 bases, with 16 bases between the two germline ends. The V gene's germline CDR1 is SGHVS and CDR2 FNYEAQ. The CDR3 DNA is TGTGCCAGCAGCCCAACACGAACCCGCCTGAACACTGAAGCTTTCTTT. Translating gives CASSPTRTRLNTEAFF.

V usage is TRBV5-8 and J usage is TRBJ1-5; 12 bases fit TRBD1. Germline CDR1 reads SGHTS; CDR2 reads YDEGEE. V lost 6 bases and J lost 1; bases outside the gene matches: 8. The CDR3 is made up of 17 amino acids. As DNA, the CDR3 is TGTGCCAGCAACCCGGGACAGGGGGCTAGAAGCAATCAGCCCCAGCATTTT. Translation gives CASNPGQGARSNQPQHF.

CDR3 coding DNA: TGTGCCAGCAGCTTAGACAGGGGTAAGCAGTACTTC. Its protein is CASSLDRGKQYF. This chain uses TRBV7-2 with TRBJ2-7; 7 positions agree with TRBD1. The CDR3 consists of 12 residues. Losses at the gene ends were 1 base for V and 8 bases for J; bases not matched to a gene: 2. Germline V gene data show CDR1 as SGHTA and CDR2 as FQGNSA.

The chain uses TRBV19 and TRBJ2-7, with D uncertain. CDR1 and CDR2 from the germline V gene are LNHDA and SQIVND (reference sequence). V gave up 3 bases and J gave up 4 bases, with 10 bases separating them. This CDR3 comprises 13 residues. CDR3 DNA sequence: TGTGCCAGTAGTATCCTATCAGCGTACGAGCAGTACTTC. It yields the protein CASSILSAYEQYF.

This chain connects TRBV4-3 to TRBJ2-2; TRBD2 matches at 14 bases. This CDR3 has 19 amino acids. Germline V gives CDR1 LGHNA, CDR2 YSLEER. V was pared by 0 bases and J by 2 bases, with 5 bases of the junction left unmatched. The CDR3 bases are TGCGCCAGCAGCCAAGAAGGACTAGCGGGGGGTAGTAACACCGGGGAGCTGTTTTTT. It is translated as CASSQEGLAGGSNTGELFF.

This clone was found a few times. The chain combines TRBV4-3 with TRBJ2-7; no firm D call. Germline V CDR1 and CDR2: LGHNA, YSLEER. This CDR3 is 15 amino acids long. V shed 1 base and J shed 3 bases, with 13 bases lying between them. Here the CDR3 DNA reads TGCGCCAGCAGCCAAGGGGCAGATTCGAACTACGAGCAGTACTTC. Translation: CASSQGADSNYEQYF.

Points on this clone: This same CDR3 is encoded by further DNA sequences in the sample. The genes are TRBV11-2 and TRBJ1-1; D is undetermined. With 2 bases removed from V and 2 bases from J, the gap between germline ends came to 9 bases. The CDR3 contains 14 residues. Germline V CDR1 and CDR2: SGHAT, FQNNGV. The CDR3 nucleotides are TGTGCCAGCAGCTTATCCCCAGGAAACACTGAAGCTTTCTTT. This translates into CASSLSPGNTEAFF.

The CDR3 DNA reads as TGTGCCAGCAGCAGAGGGGGGGGGTACGGAAACACCATATATTTT. Its protein is CASSRGGGYGNTIYF. This chain uses TRBV7-8 with TRBJ1-3; a weak D match, TRBD1 (6 bases). V lost 5 bases and J lost 4, with 15 bases in between. Germline assignment: CDR1 SGHVS and CDR2 FQNEAQ. This CDR3 region has 15 residues.

The rearrangement joins TRBV13 to TRBJ1-2, with D unresolved. V lost 1 base, J lost 4 bases, and 10 bases lay in between. Per germline, CDR1 PRHDT and CDR2 FYEKMQ (reference sequence). The length of the CDR3 is 14 residues. The CDR3 spells CASSLDRSSYGYTF. CDR3 DNA: TGTGCCAGCAGCTTAGACAGAAGCTCCTATGGCTACACCTTC.